This section outlines one T cell receptor beta chain sequence together with its context. The data were obtained in a study of blood T cell repertoires in COVID-19. Study as a whole: The origin of the acute and convalescent COVID-19 samples was the United States, Italy and Spain. PBMCs, B-cell-depleted T cells, or T cells provided the cDNA or gDNA that made up the material.

Germline CDR1 reads MNHEY; CDR2 reads SVGEGT. The CDR3 extends over 18 amino acids. V was cut by 2 bases and J by 0 bases, with 19 bases left in between. Per the authors' pipeline: The assay estimated nucleated cells by amplifying reference gene primers. The method was immunoSEQ multiplex PCR; TCRdb's version includes in-frame clones alone and lacks a portion of them. That table supplies the V and J calls and clone size; D and trimming were determined from the DNA. The sample yields about 190,000 clones, 65% to 80% seen once. The genes are TRBV6-2 or TRBV6-3 and TRBJ1-1; no clear D gene. The TCR was taken from a woman between 45 and 60 years old with acute or convalescent COVID-19. Specimen: peripheral blood. The CDR3 DNA reads TGTGCCAGCAGTTACGGTGGAATATCGACCAGGCTGAACACTGAAGCTTTCTTT. As protein: CASSYGGISTRLNTEAFF.